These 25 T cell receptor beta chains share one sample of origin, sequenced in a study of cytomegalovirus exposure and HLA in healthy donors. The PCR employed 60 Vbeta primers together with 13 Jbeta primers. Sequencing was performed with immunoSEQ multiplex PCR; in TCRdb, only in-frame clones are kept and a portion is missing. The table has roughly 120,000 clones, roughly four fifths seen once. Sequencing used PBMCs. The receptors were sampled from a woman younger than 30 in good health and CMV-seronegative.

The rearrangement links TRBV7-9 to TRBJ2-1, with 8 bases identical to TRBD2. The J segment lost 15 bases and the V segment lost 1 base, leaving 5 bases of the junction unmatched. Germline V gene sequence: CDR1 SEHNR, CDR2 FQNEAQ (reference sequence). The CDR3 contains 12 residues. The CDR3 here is CASSLGAGVMFF. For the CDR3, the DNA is TGTGCCAGCAGCTTAGGAGCGGGAGTTATGTTCTTC.

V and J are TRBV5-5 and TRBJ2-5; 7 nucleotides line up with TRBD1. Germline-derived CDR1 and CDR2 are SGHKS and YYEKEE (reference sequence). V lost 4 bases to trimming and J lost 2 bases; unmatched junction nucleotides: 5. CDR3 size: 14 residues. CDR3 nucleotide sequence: TGTGCCAGCAGCGTGACAGGGTATCAAGAGACCCAGTACTTC. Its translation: CASSVTGYQETQYF.

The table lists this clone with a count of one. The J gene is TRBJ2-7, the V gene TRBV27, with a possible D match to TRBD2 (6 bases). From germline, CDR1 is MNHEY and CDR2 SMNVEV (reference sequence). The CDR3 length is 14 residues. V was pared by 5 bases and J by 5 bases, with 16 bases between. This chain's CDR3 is CASSDRGTSDEQYF. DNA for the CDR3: TGTGCCAGCAGTGACCGCGGGACGTCGGACGAGCAGTACTTC.

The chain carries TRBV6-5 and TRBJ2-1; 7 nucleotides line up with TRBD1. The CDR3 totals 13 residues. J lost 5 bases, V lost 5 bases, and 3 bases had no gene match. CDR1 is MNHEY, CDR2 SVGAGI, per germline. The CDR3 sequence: CASSGDRHNEQFF. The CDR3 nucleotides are TGTGCCAGCAGTGGGGACAGACACAATGAGCAGTTCTTC.

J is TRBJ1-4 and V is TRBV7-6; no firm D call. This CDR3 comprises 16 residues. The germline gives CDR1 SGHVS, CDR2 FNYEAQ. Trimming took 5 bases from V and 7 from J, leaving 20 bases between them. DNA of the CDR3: TGTGCCAGCAGCCCGGCCTGGTCGGGAGGCGGTGAAAAACTGTTTTTT. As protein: CASSPAWSGGGEKLFF.

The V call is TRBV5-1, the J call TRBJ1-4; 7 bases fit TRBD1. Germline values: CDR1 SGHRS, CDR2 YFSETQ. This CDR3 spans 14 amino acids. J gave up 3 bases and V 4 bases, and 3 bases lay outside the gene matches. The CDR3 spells CASSPGTANEKLFF. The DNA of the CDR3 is TGCGCCAGCAGCCCCGGGACAGCTAATGAAAAACTGTTTTTT. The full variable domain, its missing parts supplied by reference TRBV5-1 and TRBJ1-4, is KAGVTQTPRYLIKTRGQQVTLSCSPISGHRSVSWYQQTPGQGLQFLFEYFSETQRNKGNFPGRFSGRQFSNSRSEMNVSTLELGDSALYLCASSPGTANEKLFFGSGTQLSVL.

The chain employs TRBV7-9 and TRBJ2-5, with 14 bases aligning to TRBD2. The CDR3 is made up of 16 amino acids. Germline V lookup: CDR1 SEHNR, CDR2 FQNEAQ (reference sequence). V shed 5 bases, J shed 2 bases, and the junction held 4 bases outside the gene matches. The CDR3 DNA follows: TGTGCCAGCAGCATCGGGACTAGCGGGGGACAAGAGACCCAGTACTTC. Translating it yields CASSIGTSGGQETQYF.

In DNA, the CDR3 is TGTGCCAGCTCACGATGGGGACAGGGGGCCGCGACTAGCACAGATACGCAGTATTTT. Translation: CASSRWGQGAATSTDTQYF. The chain uses TRBV18 and TRBJ2-3; TRBD1 aligns across 12 bases. The germline V gene has CDR1 KGHSH and CDR2 LQKENI. Trimming at V came to 4 bases and at J to 0 bases, leaving 11 bases not matched to a gene. This CDR3 region has 19 residues. The full variable domain, its missing parts supplied by reference TRBV18 and TRBJ2-3, is NAGVMQNPRHLVRRRGQEARLRCSPMKGHSHVYWYRQLPEEGLKFMVYLQKENIIDESGMPKERFSAEFPKEGPSILRIQQVVRGDSAAYFCASSRWGQGAATSTDTQYFGPGTRLTVL.

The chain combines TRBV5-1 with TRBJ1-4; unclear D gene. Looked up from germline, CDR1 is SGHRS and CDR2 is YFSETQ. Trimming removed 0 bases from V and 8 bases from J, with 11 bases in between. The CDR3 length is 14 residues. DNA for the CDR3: TGCGCCAGCAGCTTGGACGGGAGTCGCGAAAAACTGTTTTTT. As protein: CASSLDGSREKLFF.

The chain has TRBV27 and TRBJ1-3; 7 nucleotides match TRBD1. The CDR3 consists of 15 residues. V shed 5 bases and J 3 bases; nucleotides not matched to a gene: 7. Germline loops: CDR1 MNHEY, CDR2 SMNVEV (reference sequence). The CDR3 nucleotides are TGTGCCAGCAGTCCAATAGGGGGCCTTGGAAACACCATATATTTT. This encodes CASSPIGGLGNTIYF.

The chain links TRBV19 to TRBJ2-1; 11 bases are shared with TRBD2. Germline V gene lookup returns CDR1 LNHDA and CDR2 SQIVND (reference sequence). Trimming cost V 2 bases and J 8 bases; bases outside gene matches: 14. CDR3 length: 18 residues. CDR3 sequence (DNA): TGTGCCAGTAGTATAACGGTATCTAGCGGGGGGCAGGGCCATGAGCAGTTCTTC. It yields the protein CASSITVSSGGQGHEQFF.

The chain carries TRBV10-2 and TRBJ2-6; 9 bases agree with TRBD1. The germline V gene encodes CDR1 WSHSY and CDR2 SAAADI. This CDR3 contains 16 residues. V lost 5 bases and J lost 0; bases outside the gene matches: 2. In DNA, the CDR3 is TGCGCCAGCAGTATGACAGGGGGCTCTGGGGCCAACGTCCTGACTTTC. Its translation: CASSMTGGSGANVLTF.

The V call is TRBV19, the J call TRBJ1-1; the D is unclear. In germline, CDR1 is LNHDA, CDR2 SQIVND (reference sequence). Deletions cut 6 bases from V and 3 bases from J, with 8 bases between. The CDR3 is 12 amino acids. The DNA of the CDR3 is TGTGCCAGTAGCCGCCGGGACACTGAAGCTTTCTTT. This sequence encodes CASSRRDTEAFF. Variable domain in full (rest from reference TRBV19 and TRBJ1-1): DGGITQSPKYLFRKEGQNVTLSCEQNLNHDAMYWYRQDPGQGLRLIYYSQIVNDFQKGDIAEGYSVSREKKESFPLTVTSAQKNPTAFYLCASSRRDTEAFFGQGTRLTVV.

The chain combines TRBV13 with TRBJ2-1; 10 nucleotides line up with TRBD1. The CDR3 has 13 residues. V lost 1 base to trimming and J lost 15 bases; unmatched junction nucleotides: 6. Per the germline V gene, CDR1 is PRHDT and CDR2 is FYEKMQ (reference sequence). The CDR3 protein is CASSLEGQGSPFF. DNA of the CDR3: TGTGCCAGCAGCTTAGAGGGACAGGGGTCACCGTTCTTC.

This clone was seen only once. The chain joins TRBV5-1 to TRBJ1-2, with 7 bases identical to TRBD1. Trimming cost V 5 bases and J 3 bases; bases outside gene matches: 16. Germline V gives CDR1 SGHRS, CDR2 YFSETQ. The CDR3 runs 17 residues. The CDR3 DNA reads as TGCGCCAGCAGTCCCTACAGGGGTATAATGTCCGACTATGGCTACACCTTC. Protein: CASSPYRGIMSDYGYTF. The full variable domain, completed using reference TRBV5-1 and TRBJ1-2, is KAGVTQTPRYLIKTRGQQVTLSCSPISGHRSVSWYQQTPGQGLQFLFEYFSETQRNKGNFPGRFSGRQFSNSRSEMNVSTLELGDSALYLCASSPYRGIMSDYGYTFGSGTRLTVV.

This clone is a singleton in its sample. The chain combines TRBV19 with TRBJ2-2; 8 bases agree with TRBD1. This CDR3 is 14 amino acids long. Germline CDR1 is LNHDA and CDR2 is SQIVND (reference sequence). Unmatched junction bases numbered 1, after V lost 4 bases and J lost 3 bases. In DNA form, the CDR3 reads TGTGCCAGTAGTAGGGGACAGGACACCGGGGAGCTGTTTTTT. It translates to CASSRGQDTGELFF.

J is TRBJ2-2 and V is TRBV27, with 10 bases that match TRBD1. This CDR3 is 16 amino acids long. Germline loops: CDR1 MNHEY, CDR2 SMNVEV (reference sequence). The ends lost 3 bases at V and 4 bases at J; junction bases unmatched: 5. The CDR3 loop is CASSFWGTGVTGELFF. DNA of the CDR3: TGTGCCAGCAGTTTTTGGGGGACAGGGGTCACCGGGGAGCTGTTTTTT.

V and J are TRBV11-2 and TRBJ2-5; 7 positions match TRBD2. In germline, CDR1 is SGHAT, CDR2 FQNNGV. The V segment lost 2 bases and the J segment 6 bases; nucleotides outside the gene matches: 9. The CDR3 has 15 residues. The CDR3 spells CASSLSGLDQKTQYF. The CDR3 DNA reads TGTGCCAGCAGCTTATCCGGACTAGATCAAAAGACCCAGTACTTC.

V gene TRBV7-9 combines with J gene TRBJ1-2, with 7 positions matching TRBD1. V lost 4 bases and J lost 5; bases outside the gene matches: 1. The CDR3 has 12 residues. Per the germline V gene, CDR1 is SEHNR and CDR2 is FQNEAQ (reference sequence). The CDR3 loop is CASSSQGYGYTF. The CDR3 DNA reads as TGTGCCAGCAGCTCACAGGGGTATGGCTACACCTTC. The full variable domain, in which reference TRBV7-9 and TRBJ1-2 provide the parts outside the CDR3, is DTGVSQNPRHKITKRGQNVTFRCDPISEHNRLYWYRQTLGQGPEFLTYFQNEAQLEKSRLLSDRFSAERPKGSFSTLEIQRTEQGDSAMYLCASSSQGYGYTFGSGTRLTVV.

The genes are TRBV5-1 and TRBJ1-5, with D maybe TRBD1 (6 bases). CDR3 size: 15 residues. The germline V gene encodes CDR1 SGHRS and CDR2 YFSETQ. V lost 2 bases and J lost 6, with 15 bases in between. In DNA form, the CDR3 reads TGCGCCAGCAGCTTAGTGCCAGGGGCCGTTCAGCCCCAGCATTTT. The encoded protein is CASSLVPGAVQPQHF.

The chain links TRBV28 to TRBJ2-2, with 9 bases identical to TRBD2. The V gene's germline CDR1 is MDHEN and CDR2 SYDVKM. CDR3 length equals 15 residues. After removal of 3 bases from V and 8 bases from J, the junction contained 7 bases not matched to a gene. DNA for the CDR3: TGTGCCAGCAGTTTTGGCGGGGGGGCTCCTGGGGAGCTGTTTTTT. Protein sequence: CASSFGGGAPGELFF.

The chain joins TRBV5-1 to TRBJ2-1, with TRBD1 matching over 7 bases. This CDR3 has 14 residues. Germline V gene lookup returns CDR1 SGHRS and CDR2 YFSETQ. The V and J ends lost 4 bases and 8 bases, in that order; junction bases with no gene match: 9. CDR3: CASSGTAGGHEQFF. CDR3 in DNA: TGCGCCAGCAGCGGAACCGCAGGGGGACATGAGCAGTTCTTC.

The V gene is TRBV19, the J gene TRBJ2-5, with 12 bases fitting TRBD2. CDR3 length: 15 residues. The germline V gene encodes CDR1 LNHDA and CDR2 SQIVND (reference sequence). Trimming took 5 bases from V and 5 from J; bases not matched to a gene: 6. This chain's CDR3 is CASSSPGTSGETQYF. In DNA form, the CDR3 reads TGTGCCAGTAGTTCCCCCGGGACTAGCGGGGAGACCCAGTACTTC.

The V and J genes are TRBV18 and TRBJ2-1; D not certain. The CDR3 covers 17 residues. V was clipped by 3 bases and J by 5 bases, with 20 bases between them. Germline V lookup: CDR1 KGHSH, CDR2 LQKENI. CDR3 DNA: TGTGCCAGCTCACCCACTCAGGCTGGTGGGTATGACAATGAGCAGTTCTTC. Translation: CASSPTQAGGYDNEQFF.

The CDR3 DNA follows: TGTGCCAGCAGCTTTTACAGGGATAACACCATATATTTT. Its translation is CASSFYRDNTIYF. The chain carries TRBV7-2 and TRBJ1-3; weak D call: TRBD1 (6 bases). Germline CDR1 reads SGHTA; CDR2 reads FQGNSA. V gave up 3 bases and J gave up 7 bases, with 10 bases separating them. The CDR3 is 13 residues long.